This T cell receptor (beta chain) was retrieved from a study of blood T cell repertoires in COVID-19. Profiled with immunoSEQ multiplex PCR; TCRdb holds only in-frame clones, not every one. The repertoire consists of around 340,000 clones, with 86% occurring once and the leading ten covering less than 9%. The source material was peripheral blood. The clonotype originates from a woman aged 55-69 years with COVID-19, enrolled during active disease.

CDR3 in DNA: TGCGCCAGCAGCCATGTCCAGCGGGGGGCCAGCCAAGAGACCCAGTACTTC. Residues: CASSHVQRGASQETQYF. J is TRBJ2-5 and V is TRBV4-1; 9 nucleotides line up with TRBD2. This CDR3 contains 17 residues. The germline CDR1 and CDR2 sequences are MGHRA and YSYEKL. J was trimmed by 1 base and V by 3 bases; bases with no gene match: 9.